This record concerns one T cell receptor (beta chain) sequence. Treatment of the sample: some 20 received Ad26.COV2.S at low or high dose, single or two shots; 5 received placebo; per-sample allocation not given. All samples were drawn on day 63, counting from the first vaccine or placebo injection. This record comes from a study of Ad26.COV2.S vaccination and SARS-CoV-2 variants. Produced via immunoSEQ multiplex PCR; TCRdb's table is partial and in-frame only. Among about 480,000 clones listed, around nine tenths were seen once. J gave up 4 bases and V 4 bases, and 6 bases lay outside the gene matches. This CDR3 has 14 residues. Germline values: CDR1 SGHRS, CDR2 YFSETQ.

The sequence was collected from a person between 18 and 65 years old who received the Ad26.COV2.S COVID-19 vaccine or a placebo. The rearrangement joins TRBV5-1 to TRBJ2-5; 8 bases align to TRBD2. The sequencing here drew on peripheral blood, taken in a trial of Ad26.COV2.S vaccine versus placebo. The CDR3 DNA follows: TGCGCCAGCAGCACTAGCGGAGCCGGAGAGACCCAGTACTTC. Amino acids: CASSTSGAGETQYF. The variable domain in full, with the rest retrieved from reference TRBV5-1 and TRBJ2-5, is KAGVTQTPRYLIKTRGQQVTLSCSPISGHRSVSWYQQTPGQGLQFLFEYFSETQRNKGNFPGRFSGRQFSNSRSEMNVSTLELGDSALYLCASSTSGAGETQYFGPGTRLLVL.